One TCR beta chain is described in this entry. What antigen it recognizes has not been identified. No much larger clone is present one base from it, and per-base qualities are unavailable. The cohort comprised several hundred healthy bone marrow donors. At the time of sampling, all cohort members were nominally healthy, though unrecorded immune exposures were likely present. The donor was CMV seropositive and belonged to the group of 250 to 300 seropositive cohort members. Every donor gave a peripheral blood sample, and the peripheral blood mononuclear cells from that sample were used for TCR beta sequencing. Genomic DNA extraction from the blood cell samples was performed with the Qiagen DNeasy Blood Extraction Kit. The data originate from a study of cytomegalovirus exposure and HLA in healthy donors (dated by TCRdb to the late 2010s). The study in broad terms: According to an earlier analysis of 587 of the donors, some 180 million T cells yielded roughly 110 million unique TCR beta sequences and approximately 300 Gb of sequence data. An early release that covered some 640 HLA-typed donors contained about 300 gigabases of sequencing data and around 80 million unique TCR sequences. Among the roughly 430 genotyped donors, 81% belonged to the genetic ancestry cluster associated with self-reported Caucasian donors. The study aimed to test whether signatures of past pathogen exposure could be identified by cataloging public T cell receptors. The study profiled the T cell repertoires of more than 500 subjects by immunosequencing and related them to cytomegalovirus serostatus. Besides the first cohort of hundreds of subjects, a separate validation cohort made up of 120 different subjects was used. The study combined high-throughput TCR immunosequencing, statistical association of individual TCRs with disease status, and machine learning to predict cytomegalovirus infection status. In a later analysis, previously published TCR beta repertoires from fewer than 750 donors were re-analyzed and high-resolution HLA genotyping was added so that TCR occurrence patterns could be studied. Rather than drawing on any new phenotypic data, the later analysis identified candidate immune exposures from TCR beta sequences and the way those sequences occurred across donors. An earlier analysis of 587 of the donors used high-throughput TCR beta sequencing to judge whether each TCR beta V gene segment behaved as functional or pseudogenic. Donor age, sex, ethnicity and CMV serostatus were compiled alongside the repertoire data. A later genetic analysis took genome-wide SNP genotypes for 398 of the 666 donors and used that subset as a discovery cohort. All discovery cohort repertoires had been generated on a single sequencing platform. Class I and class II HLA loci were covered by the typing at four-digit resolution. The number of typed donors differed by locus: about 620-640 for A, B, C, DRB1 and DQB1; some 500 for DQA1; roughly 600 for DPA1; and 400 to 480 for DPB1. Five DR-DQ haplotypes were treated as single units for association and clustering because of strong linkage in the cohort. Among 300 to 450 genotyped donors of the cohort, an average of around 240,000 unique TCR beta nucleotide sequences were sequenced per donor, 15% to 20% of them non-productive. Findings and caveats that apply to the study as a whole: Correlated functional status among segregating V segments might be attributable to linkage disequilibrium, but an unknown experimental factor could not be ruled out. Three of the identified cytomegalovirus-associated TCR beta chains were confirmed in vitro to be specific for cytomegalovirus antigens. An association between a missense DCLRE1C variant and V-gene and J-gene trimming of TCR beta chains was found in a later genetic analysis and replicated in an independent cohort. The classifier was reported to diagnose cytomegalovirus status with high specificity and sensitivity in both the original and validation cohorts. At a false discovery rate of 0.05, a later analysis linked roughly 17,000 TCR beta sequences to specific HLA alleles. The study listed 170 or so TCR beta chains as associated with cytomegalovirus. Assigning TCR associations to individual alleles was difficult when HLA alleles, especially DR and DQ, strongly co-occurred. In an earlier analysis of approximately 600 of the donors, most TCR beta V segments were observed in productive rearrangements about 87% or about 30% of the time, broadly matching IMGT annotations. According to the authors, the approach could potentially be generalized to other disease states and immunological phenotypes. Because HLA typing was unavailable for some donors at each locus, only the typed subset was used in association tests. A cluster of highly shared sequence variants was judged likely to be a technical artifact of the sequencing pipeline. In a later analysis, the rate of TCR association differed among HLA loci, with DRB1 alleles having the most associated TCRs and HLA-C alleles having the fewest. According to a later analysis, most CMV-associated TCR beta chains appeared to be HLA-restricted, and the HLA associations seemed to be driven largely by CMV exposure. The cohort was sequenced for TCR beta chains only, and without alpha or paired-chain data the features that could be detected were limited. A further reported finding was that TCR beta sequences accurately predicted the HLA-A and HLA-B alleles for most subjects in the first cohort. A later analysis found that HLA-associated TCR beta chains were more clonally expanded and had lower generation probabilities than equally common non-associated chains. According to a later analysis, parvovirus B19, influenza, CMV and Epstein-Barr virus appeared linked to several top co-occurrence clusters. Some IMGT-functional V segments, including TRBV6-2 and TRBV6-3, could not be distinguished by the 87-base-pair reads and were therefore excluded. Across donors, most TCR sequences were observed very rarely, whereas some public TCRs were present in many individuals. Because counts were too low, seventeen rarely observed V segments, including chromosome 9 orphons, were excluded from the earlier analysis of roughly 580 of the donors. Roughly uniform sequencing depth across donors was assumed in presence/absence analyses, although this assumption may not hold. Immune exposure information for the cohort was limited to CMV serostatus. A later genetic analysis reported fewer N-insertions in productive TCRs among donors in an Asian-associated ancestry cluster than the approximately 700-donor mean.

From its cysteine to its phenylalanine, the CDR3 spans 13 amino acids. Only CDR3 DNA remains: 39 bases, in frame from the first base. Reading the germline V gene gives CDR1 SGHRS and CDR2 YFSETQ. V and J are truncated by 0 bases and 2 bases respectively, leaving an intervening sequence of 6 bases. Library preparation was by the immunoSEQ multiplex PCR assay. For the multiplex PCR, a mixture combining 60 forward primers for TCR Vbeta segments and 13 reverse primers for TCR Jbeta segments was used. A multiplex PCR assay on genomic DNA amplified the CDR3 region of rearranged TCR beta genes. The Illumina HiSeq System was used to sequence the amplified TCR beta libraries as 87-base-pair reads. The original pipeline was this. A later analysis counted about 76 million unique TCR beta chains across the 670 or so repertoires, and roughly 9.9 million of these chains were shared by at least two donors. To remove PCR and sequencing errors, raw reads were error-corrected and collapsed into unique sequences using a nearest-neighbor algorithm that merged closely related sequences. CDR3 sequences were aligned to IMGT reference sequences to assign V, D and J gene segments. Each retained sequence needed at least a six-nucleotide match to both a V gene segment and a J gene segment. A rearrangement counted as productive if the CDR3 had no stop codons and remained in frame with V and J, and every other rearrangement counted as non-productive. CDR3 was defined by IMGT convention, running from the second conserved V-encoded cysteine to the conserved J-encoded phenylalanine. Sequences without an unambiguous match to a single V gene segment were excluded from the earlier analysis of several hundred of the donors. An earlier analysis of a few hundred of the donors classified V segments as functional when productive rearrangements were above 56.7% and as segregating when the standard deviation between donors was above 5%. A statistical classification framework was developed to diagnose cytomegalovirus status using the catalog of TCR beta chain sequences. V and J gene assignment, in a later analysis, came from comparing TCR nucleotide sequences with IMGT/GENE-DB human TR gene sequences. In a later analysis, CDR3 sequences and most-parsimonious VDJ recombination scenarios were assigned using the TCRdist pipeline. A later analysis defined each TCR beta chain by its CDR3 amino acid sequence plus V-gene family, and excluded reads lacking a unique V-gene family. To address suspected cross-contamination and a sequencing artifact, a later analysis removed a few hundred highly shared, low-generation-probability nucleotide sequences. For each public chain, a later analysis derived a clonal expansion index from normalized ranks of inferred template counts within each repertoire. Generation probabilities in a later analysis came from a VDJ recombination model fitted to out-of-frame rearrangements, and those results were checked against IGoR. In a later analysis, hypergeometric tests were used to score TCR-TCR, TCR-HLA and TCR-CMV co-occurrence, with a repertoire-size bias correction applied to TCR pairs. A later analysis estimated false discovery rates by permuting HLA or CMV assignments 20 times. A later analysis grouped co-occurring TCRs with DBSCAN, adding TCRdist sequence similarity when clustering within HLA-allele-positive subsets. For co-occurrence clustering, repertoires with fewer than 30,000 or more than 120,000 public chains were excluded, along with about five repertoires with anomalous nucleotide sharing. The immuneACCESS repertoire file appears here via TCRdb, limited to in-frame rearrangements. These files lack a portion of the clones; in checked studies, under half of the deficit traces to unresolved V genes, and the cause of the others is not known. The V and J calls and clone size were taken over from that table, and D and trimming were inferred from the DNA. The sample yields tens of thousands of clones; 65% to 70% were counted once. The ten largest account for about 22% of the sample.

The sequenced sample was PBMCs. This TCR was recovered from a middle-aged man in good health and CMV-seropositive. The sequence links TRBV5-1 to TRBJ2-7; no D gene can be assigned with confidence. Here is the DNA: TGCGCCAGCAGCTTGGACAGCACCTACGAGCAGTACTTC. Its translation reads: CASSLDSTYEQYF.